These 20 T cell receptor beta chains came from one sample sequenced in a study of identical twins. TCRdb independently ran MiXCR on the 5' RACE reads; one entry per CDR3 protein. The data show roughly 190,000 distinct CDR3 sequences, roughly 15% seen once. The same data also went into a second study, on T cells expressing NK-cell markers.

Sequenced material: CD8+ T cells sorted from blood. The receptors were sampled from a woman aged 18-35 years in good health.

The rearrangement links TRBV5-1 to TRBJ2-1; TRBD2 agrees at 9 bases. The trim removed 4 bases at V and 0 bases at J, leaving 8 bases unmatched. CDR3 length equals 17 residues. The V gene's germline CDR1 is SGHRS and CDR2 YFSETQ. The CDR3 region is CASSPGLALSSYNEQFF. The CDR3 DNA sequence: TGCGCCAGCAGCCCCGGACTAGCGTTGAGCTCCTACAATGAGCAGTTCTTC.

CDR3 sequence reads: CASGDSGGFTDTQYF. The CDR3 nucleotides read TGTGCCAGCGGAGACAGCGGGGGATTTACAGATACGCAGTATTTT. V is TRBV3-1 and J is TRBJ2-3; 8 bases fit TRBD2. CDR3 length equals 15 residues. The V gene's germline CDR1 is LGHDT and CDR2 YNNKEL (reference sequence). The J segment lost 3 bases and the V segment lost 8 bases, leaving 10 bases of the junction unmatched.

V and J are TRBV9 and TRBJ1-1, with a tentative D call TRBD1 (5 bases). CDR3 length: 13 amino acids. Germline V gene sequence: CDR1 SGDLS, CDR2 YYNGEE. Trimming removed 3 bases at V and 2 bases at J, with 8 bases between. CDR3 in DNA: TGTGCCAGCAGCGCCAGGGTCAACACTGAAGCTTTCTTT. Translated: CASSARVNTEAFF.

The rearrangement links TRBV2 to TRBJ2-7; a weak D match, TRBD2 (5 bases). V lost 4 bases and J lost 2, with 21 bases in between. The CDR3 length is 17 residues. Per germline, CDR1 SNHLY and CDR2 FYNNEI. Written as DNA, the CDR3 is TGTGCCAGCAGTGGGGAACTTGGAGCCGGGAAGACCTACGAGCAGTACTTC. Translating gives CASSGELGAGKTYEQYF.

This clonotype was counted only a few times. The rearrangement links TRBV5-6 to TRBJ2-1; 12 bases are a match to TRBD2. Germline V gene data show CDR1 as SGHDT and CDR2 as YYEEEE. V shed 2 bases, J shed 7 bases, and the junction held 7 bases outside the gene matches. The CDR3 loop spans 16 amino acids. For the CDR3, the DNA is TGTGCCAGCAGCTTTCCTAGCGGGAGGGTGGTGAATGAGCAGTTCTTC. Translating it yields CASSFPSGRVVNEQFF.

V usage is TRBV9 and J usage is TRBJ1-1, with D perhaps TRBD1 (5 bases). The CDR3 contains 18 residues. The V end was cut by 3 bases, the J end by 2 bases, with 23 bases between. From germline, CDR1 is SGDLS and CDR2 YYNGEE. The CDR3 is CASSGSSGAVNPNTEAFF. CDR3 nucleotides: TGTGCCAGCAGCGGTTCCTCCGGGGCCGTGAACCCCAACACTGAAGCTTTCTTT.

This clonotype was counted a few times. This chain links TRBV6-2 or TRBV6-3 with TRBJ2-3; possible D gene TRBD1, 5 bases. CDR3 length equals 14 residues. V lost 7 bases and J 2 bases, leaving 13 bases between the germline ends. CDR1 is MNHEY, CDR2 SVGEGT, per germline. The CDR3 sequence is CASKGLTYTDTQYF. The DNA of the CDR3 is TGTGCCAGCAAGGGGCTTACATACACAGATACGCAGTATTTT.

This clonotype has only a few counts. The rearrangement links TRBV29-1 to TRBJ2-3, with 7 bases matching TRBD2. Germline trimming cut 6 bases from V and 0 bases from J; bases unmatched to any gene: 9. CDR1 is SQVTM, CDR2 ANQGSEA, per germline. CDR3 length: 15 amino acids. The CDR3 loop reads CSVLGRRASTDTQYF. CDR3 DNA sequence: TGCAGCGTGCTCGGGAGGAGGGCTAGCACAGATACGCAGTATTTT.

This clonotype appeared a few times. CDR3 amino acids: CSAPLGGPTGELFF. The CDR3 region has the DNA TGCAGTGCCCCTCTAGGGGGGCCCACCGGGGAGCTGTTTTTT. The chain joins TRBV20-1 to TRBJ2-2, with D perhaps being TRBD1 or TRBD2 (6 bases each). This CDR3 contains 14 residues. CDR1 is DFQATT and CDR2 is SNEGSKA in the germline V gene (reference sequence). With 6 bases removed from V and 4 bases from J, the gap between germline ends came to 15 bases.

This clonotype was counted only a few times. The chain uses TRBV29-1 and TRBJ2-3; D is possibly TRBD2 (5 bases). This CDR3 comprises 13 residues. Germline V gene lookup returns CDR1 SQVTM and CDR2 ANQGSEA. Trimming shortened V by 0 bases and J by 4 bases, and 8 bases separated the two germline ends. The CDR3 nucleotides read TGCAGCGTTGAAGATGAGGGCCCAGATACGCAGTATTTT. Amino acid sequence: CSVEDEGPDTQYF.

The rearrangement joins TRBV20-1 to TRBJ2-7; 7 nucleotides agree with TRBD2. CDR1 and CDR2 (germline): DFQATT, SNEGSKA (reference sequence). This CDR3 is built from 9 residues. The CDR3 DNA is TGCTCCATCGGGAGGGAGCAGTACTTC. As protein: CSIGREQYF.

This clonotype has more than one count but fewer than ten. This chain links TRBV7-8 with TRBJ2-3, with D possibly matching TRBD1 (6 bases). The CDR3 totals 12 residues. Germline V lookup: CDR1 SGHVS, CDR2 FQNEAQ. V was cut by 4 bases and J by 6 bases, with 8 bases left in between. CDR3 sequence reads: CASSYRADTQYF. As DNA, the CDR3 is TGTGCCAGCAGCTACAGGGCCGATACGCAGTATTTT.

The CDR3 DNA is TGTGCCAGCAGTCGGTCGGCGCTCAATGAGCAGTTCTTC. It is translated as CASSRSALNEQFF. The chain joins TRBV27 to TRBJ2-1, with D unclear. This CDR3 has 13 amino acids. With 5 bases removed from V and 6 bases from J, the gap between germline ends came to 11 bases. The germline V gene has CDR1 MNHEY and CDR2 SMNVEV (reference sequence).

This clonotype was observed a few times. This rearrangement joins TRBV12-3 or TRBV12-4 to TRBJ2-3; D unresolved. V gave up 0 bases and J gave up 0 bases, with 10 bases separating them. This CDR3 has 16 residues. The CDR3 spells CASSLAGPLSTDTQYF. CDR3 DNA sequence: TGTGCCAGCAGTTTAGCAGGGCCACTTAGCACAGATACGCAGTATTTT.

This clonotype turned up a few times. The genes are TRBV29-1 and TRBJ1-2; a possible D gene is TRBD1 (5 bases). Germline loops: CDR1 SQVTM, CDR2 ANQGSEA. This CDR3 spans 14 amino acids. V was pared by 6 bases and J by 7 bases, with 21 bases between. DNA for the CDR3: TGCAGCGTCTTCCTTCAGGTGCTTGGGGGTGGCTACACCTTC. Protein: CSVFLQVLGGGYTF.

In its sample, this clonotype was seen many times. CDR3 DNA sequence: TGTGCCAGCAGGACAGGGGGCACTGAAGCTTTCTTT. Protein sequence: CASRTGGTEAFF. V usage is TRBV5-6 and J usage is TRBJ1-1; TRBD1 matches at 9 bases. J gave up 4 bases and V 5 bases, and 0 bases lay outside the gene matches. This CDR3 spans 12 amino acids. Germline loops: CDR1 SGHDT, CDR2 YYEEEE.

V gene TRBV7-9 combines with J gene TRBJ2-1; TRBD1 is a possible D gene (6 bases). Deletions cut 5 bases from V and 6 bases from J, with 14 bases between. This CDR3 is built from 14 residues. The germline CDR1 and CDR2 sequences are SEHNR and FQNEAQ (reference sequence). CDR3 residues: CASSQPGTFNEQFF. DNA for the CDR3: TGTGCCAGCAGCCAACCCGGGACATTCAATGAGCAGTTCTTC.

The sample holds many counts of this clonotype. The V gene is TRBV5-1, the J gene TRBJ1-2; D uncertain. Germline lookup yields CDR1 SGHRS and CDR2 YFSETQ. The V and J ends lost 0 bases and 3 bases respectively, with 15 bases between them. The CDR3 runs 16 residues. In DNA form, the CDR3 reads TGCGCCAGCAGCTTGGATCCCGGGGAGGCACACTATGGCTACACCTTC. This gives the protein CASSLDPGEAHYGYTF.

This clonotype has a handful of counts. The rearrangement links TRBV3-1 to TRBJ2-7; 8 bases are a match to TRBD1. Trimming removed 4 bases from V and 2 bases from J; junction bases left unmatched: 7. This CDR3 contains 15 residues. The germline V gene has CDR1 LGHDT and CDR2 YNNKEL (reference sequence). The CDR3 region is CASSLPGQVPYEQYF. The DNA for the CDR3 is TGTGCCAGCAGCCTCCCGGGACAGGTGCCCTACGAGCAGTACTTC.

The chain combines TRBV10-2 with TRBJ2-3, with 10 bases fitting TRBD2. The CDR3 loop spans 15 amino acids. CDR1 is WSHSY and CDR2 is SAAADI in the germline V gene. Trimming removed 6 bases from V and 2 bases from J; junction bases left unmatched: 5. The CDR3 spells CASSPGTSVTDTQYF. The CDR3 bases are TGCGCCAGCAGCCCCGGGACTAGCGTCACAGATACGCAGTATTTT.